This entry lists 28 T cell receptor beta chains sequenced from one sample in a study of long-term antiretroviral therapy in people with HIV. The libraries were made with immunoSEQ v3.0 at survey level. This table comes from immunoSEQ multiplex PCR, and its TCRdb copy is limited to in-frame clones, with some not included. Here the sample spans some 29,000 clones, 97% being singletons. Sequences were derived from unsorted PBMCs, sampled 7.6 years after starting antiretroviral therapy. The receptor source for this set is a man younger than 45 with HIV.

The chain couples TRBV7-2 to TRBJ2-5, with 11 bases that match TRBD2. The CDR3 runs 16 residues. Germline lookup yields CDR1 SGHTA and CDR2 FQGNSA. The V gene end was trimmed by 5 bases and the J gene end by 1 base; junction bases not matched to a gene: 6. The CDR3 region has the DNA TGTGCCAGCAGCATTTCTAGCGGGAGGTTCCAAGAGACCCAGTACTTC. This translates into CASSISSGRFQETQYF.

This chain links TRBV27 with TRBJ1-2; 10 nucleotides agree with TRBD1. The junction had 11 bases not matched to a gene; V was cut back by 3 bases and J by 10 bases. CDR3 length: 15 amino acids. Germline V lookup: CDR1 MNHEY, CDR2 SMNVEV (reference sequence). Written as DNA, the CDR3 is TGTGCCAGCAGTTTGCAATCCGGGACAGGGGTAGCCTACACCTTC. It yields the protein CASSLQSGTGVAYTF.

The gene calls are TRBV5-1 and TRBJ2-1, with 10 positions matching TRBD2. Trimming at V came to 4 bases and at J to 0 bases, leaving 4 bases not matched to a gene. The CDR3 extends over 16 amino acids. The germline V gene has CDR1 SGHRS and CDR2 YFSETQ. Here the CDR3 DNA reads TGCGCCAGCAGCGTTAGCGGGGGGTCCTCCTACAATGAGCAGTTCTTC. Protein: CASSVSGGSSYNEQFF.

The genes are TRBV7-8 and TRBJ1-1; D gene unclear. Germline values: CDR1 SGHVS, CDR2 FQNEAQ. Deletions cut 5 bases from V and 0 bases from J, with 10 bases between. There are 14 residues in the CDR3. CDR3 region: CASSRSGVNTEAFF. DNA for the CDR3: TGTGCCAGCAGCCGGTCTGGGGTGAACACTGAAGCTTTCTTT.

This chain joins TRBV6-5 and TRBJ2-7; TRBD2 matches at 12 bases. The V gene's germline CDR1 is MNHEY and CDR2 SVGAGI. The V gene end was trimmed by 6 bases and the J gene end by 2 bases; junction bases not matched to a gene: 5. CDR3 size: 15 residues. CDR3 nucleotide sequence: TGTGCCAGCAGGCAGACTAGCGGGAGAACCTACGAGCAGTACTTC. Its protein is CASRQTSGRTYEQYF.

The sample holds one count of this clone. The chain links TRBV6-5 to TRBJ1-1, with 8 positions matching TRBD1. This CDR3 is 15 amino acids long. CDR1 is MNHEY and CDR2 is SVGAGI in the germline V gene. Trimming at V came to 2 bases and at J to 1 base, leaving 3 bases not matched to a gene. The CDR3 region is CASSYLGTGNTEAFF. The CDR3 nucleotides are TGTGCCAGCAGTTACCTCGGGACAGGGAACACTGAAGCTTTCTTT.

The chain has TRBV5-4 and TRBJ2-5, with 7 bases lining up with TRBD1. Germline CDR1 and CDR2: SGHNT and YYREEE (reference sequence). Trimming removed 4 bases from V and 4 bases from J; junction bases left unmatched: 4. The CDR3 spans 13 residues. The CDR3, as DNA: TGTGCCAGCAGCCCGGGACAGCGAGAGACCCAGTACTTC. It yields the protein CASSPGQRETQYF.

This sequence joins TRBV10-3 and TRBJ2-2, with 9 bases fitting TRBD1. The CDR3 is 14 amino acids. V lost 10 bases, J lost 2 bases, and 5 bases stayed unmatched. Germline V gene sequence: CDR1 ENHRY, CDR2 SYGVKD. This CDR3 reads CATGGQGNTGELFF. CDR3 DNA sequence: TGTGCCACCGGGGGACAGGGAAACACCGGGGAGCTGTTTTTT.

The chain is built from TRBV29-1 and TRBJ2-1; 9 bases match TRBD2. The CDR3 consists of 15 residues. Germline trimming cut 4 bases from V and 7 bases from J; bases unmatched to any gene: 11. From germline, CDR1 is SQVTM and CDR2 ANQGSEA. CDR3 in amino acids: CSVALRLAEGNEQFF. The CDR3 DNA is TGCAGCGTTGCATTAAGACTAGCGGAGGGGAATGAGCAGTTCTTC.

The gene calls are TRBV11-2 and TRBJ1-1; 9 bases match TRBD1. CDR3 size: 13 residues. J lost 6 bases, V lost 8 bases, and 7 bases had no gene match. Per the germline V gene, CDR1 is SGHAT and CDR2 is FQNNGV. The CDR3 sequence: CASGTGSFSEAFF. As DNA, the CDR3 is TGTGCCAGCGGGACAGGGAGTTTTTCTGAAGCTTTCTTT.

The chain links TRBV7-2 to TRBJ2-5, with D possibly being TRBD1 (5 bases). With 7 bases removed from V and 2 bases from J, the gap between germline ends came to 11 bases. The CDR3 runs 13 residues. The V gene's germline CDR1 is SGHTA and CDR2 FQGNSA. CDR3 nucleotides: TGTGCCAGCACCGCGACAGTACAAGAGACCCAGTACTTC. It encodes CASTATVQETQYF.

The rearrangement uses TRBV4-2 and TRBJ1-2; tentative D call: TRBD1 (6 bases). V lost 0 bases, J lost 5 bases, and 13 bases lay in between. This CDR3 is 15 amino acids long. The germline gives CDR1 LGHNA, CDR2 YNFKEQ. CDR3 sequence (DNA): TGTGCCAGCAGCCAAGATCCAGACAGGCAATATGGCTACACCTTC. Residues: CASSQDPDRQYGYTF.

CDR3 residues: CASSFLAGVEDTQYF. In DNA form, the CDR3 reads TGTGCCAGCAGCTTTTTAGCGGGAGTTGAAGATACGCAGTATTTT. This sequence joins TRBV5-6 and TRBJ2-3; 9 nucleotides agree with TRBD2. The CDR3 runs 15 residues. Germline trimming cut 2 bases from V and 5 bases from J; bases unmatched to any gene: 6. Germline-derived CDR1 and CDR2 are SGHDT and YYEEEE.

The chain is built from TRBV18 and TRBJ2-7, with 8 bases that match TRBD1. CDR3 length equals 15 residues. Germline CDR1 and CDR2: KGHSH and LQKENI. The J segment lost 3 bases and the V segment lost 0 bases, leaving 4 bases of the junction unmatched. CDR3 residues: CASSPPGTGNYEQYF. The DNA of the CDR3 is TGTGCCAGCTCACCACCCGGGACAGGCAACTACGAGCAGTACTTC.

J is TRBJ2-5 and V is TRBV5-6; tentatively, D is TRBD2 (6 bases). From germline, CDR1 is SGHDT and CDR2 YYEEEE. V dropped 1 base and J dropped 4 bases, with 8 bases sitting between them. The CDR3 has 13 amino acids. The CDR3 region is CASSLRGGETQYF. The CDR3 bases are TGTGCCAGCAGCTTGCGGGGAGGAGAGACCCAGTACTTC.

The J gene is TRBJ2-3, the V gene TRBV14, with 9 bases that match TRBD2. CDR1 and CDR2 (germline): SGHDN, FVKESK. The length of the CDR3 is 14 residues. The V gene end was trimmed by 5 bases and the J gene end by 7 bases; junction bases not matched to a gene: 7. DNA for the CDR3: TGTGCCAGCAGCTTCCGCGGGGGGGCAAATACGCAGTATTTT. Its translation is CASSFRGGANTQYF.

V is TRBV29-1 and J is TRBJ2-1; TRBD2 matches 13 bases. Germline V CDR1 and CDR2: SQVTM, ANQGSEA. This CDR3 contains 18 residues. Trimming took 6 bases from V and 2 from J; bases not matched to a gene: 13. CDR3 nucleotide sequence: TGCAGCGTACAGGGAGTTTCTACTAGCGGGAGGGCCTACAATGAGCAGTTCTTC. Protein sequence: CSVQGVSTSGRAYNEQFF.

CDR3 bases: TGTGCCACCAGCAGGGGAGGCTTCGGGGAAAAACTGTTTTTT. Translated: CATSRGGFGEKLFF. The rearrangement uses TRBV15 and TRBJ1-4; no reliable D call. Germline V gene lookup returns CDR1 LNHNV and CDR2 YYDKDF (reference sequence). Trimming removed 3 bases at V and 8 bases at J, with 13 bases between. There are 14 residues in the CDR3. The full variable domain, completed using reference TRBV15 and TRBJ1-4, is DAMVIQNPRYQVTQFGKPVTLSCSQTLNHNVMYWYQQKSSQAPKLLFHYYDKDFNNEADTPDNFQSRRPNTSFCFLDIRSPGLGDTAMYLCATSRGGFGEKLFFGSGTQLSVL.

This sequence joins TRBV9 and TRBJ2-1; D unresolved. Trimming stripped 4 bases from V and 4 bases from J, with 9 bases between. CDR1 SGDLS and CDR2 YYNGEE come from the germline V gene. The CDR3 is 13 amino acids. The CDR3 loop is CASSSGSYNEQFF. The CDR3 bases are TGTGCCAGCAGCAGTGGCAGTTACAATGAGCAGTTCTTC.

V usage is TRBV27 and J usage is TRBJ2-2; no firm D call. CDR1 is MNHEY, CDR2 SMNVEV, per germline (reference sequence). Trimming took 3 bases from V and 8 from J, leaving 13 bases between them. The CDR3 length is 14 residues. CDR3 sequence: CASSLSGVEGELFF. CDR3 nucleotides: TGTGCCAGCAGTTTGAGTGGAGTAGAGGGGGAGCTGTTTTTT.

The CDR3 protein is CASSLGQSGTDTQYF. The CDR3 coding sequence is TGTGCCAGCTCACTTGGACAGTCTGGCACAGATACGCAGTATTTT. The rearrangement links TRBV18 to TRBJ2-3, with a possible D match to TRBD1 (6 bases). The ends were cut back, 4 bases at V and 1 base at J, with 12 bases in the middle. The germline V gene encodes CDR1 KGHSH and CDR2 LQKENI. The CDR3 spans 15 residues.

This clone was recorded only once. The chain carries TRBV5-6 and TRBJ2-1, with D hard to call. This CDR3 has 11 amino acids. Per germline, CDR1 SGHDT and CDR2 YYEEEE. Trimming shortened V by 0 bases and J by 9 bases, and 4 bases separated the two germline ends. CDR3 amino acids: CASSLVGEQFF. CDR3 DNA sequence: TGTGCCAGCAGCTTGGTTGGTGAGCAGTTCTTC.

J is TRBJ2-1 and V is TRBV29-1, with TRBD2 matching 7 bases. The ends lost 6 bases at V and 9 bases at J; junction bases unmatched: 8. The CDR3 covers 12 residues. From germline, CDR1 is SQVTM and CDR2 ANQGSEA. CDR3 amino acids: CSVRSGNGEQFF. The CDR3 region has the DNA TGCAGCGTGCGAAGCGGGAACGGTGAGCAGTTCTTC.

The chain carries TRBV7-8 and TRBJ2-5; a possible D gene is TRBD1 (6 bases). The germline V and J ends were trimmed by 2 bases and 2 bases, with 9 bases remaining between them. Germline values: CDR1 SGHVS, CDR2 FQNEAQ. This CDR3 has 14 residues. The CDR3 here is CASSLTDRQETQYF. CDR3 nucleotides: TGTGCCAGCAGCTTAACGGACAGACAAGAGACCCAGTACTTC.

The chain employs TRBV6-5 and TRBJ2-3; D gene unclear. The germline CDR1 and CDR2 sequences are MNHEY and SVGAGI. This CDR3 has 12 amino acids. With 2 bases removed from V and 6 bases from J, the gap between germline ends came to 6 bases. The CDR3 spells CASSYGPDTQYF. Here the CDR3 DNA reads TGTGCCAGCAGTTACGGGCCGGATACGCAGTATTTT.

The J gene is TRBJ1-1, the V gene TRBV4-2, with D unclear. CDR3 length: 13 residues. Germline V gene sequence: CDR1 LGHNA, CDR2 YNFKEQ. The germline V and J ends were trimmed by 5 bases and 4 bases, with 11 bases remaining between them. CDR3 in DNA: TGTGCCAGCAGCACCTCGGAGGCCACTGAAGCTTTCTTT. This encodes CASSTSEATEAFF.

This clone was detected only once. The CDR3 sequence is CASSALFPTRVYF. The DNA of the CDR3 is TGTGCCAGCAGCGCCCTCTTCCCCACGCGGGTGTATTTT. The V gene is TRBV9, the J gene TRBJ1-3, with D unclear. CDR1 is SGDLS and CDR2 is YYNGEE in the germline V gene. Between the trimmed V and J ends, which lost 3 bases and 16 bases, there was a span of 20 bases. The CDR3 consists of 13 residues.

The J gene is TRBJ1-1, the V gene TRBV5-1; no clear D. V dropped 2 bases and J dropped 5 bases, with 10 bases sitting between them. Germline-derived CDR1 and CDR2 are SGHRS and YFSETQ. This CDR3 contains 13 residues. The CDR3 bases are TGCGCCAGCAGCTTAAGACCGGCGACTGAAGCTTTCTTT. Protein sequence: CASSLRPATEAFF. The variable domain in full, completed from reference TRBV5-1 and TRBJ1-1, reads KAGVTQTPRYLIKTRGQQVTLSCSPISGHRSVSWYQQTPGQGLQFLFEYFSETQRNKGNFPGRFSGRQFSNSRSEMNVSTLELGDSALYLCASSLRPATEAFFGQGTRLTVV.